The next 12 T cell receptor beta chains were all read from a single sample in a study of T cells after yellow fever vaccination. TCRdb re-analysed the 5' RACE reads in MiXCR, keeping a single row per CDR3 protein. The table lists 600,000 to 750,000 distinct CDR3 sequences, 10% to 15% of them singletons, with under 15% in the top ten. The sample here was PBMCs, taken on the day of the yellow fever booster vaccination. These receptors were obtained from a man aged 25 to 45 who received the YFV17D yellow fever vaccine.

This clonotype was seen a handful of times. The chain has TRBV12-3 or TRBV12-4 and TRBJ2-1, with 10 bases matching TRBD2. The length of the CDR3 is 16 residues. Trimming at V came to 7 bases and at J to 3 bases, leaving 9 bases not matched to a gene. CDR3 nucleotide sequence: TGTGCCAGCACCCCTCCGGGACTAGCGATCTACAATGAGCAGTTCTTC. Translating gives CASTPPGLAIYNEQFF.

The table lists this clonotype with a few counts. The genes are TRBV4-2 and TRBJ2-7; D might be TRBD2 (6 bases). This CDR3 has 15 residues. The V end lost 6 bases, the J end lost 2 bases, and 17 bases lay between the germline ends. Germline V gene lookup returns CDR1 LGHNA and CDR2 YNFKEQ. The CDR3 protein is CASSPEEGSAYEQYF. The CDR3 DNA is TGTGCCAGCAGTCCAGAGGAGGGATCGGCCTACGAGCAGTACTTC.

The chain employs TRBV5-1 and TRBJ1-1, with unresolved D. The CDR3 length is 15 residues. V was trimmed by 4 bases and J by 1 base, leaving 14 bases between them. CDR1 is SGHRS, CDR2 YFSETQ, per germline. Here the CDR3 DNA reads TGCGCCAGCAGCATCCTAAGGAGCAGGAACACTGAAGCTTTCTTT. Translated, it gives CASSILRSRNTEAFF. The variable domain in full, completed from reference TRBV5-1 and TRBJ1-1, reads KAGVTQTPRYLIKTRGQQVTLSCSPISGHRSVSWYQQTPGQGLQFLFEYFSETQRNKGNFPGRFSGRQFSNSRSEMNVSTLELGDSALYLCASSILRSRNTEAFFGQGTRLTVV.

The chain employs TRBV7-9 and TRBJ2-7; D is unclear. V lost 2 bases, J lost 3 bases, and 14 bases lay in between. Germline lookup yields CDR1 SEHNR and CDR2 FQNEAQ (reference sequence). This CDR3 has 15 residues. The CDR3 region is CASSLSPAASYEQYF. The CDR3 DNA sequence: TGTGCCAGCAGCTTATCGCCAGCAGCAAGCTACGAGCAGTACTTC.

This sequence joins TRBV11-2 and TRBJ1-3; possible D gene TRBD1, 5 bases. This CDR3 is built from 13 residues. Between the trimmed V and J ends, which lost 6 bases and 4 bases, there was a span of 10 bases. The V gene's germline CDR1 is SGHAT and CDR2 FQNNGV. CDR3 amino acids: CASRQASGNTIYF. CDR3 DNA: TGTGCCAGCAGACAGGCTTCAGGAAACACCATATATTTT.

This clonotype was detected only a few times. CDR3 DNA: TGCAGTGTTCGAACAGGGGGCGAGGGCACTGAAGCTTTCTTT. Amino acid sequence: CSVRTGGEGTEAFF. The genes are TRBV20-1 and TRBJ1-1, with 9 bases matching TRBD1. After removal of 7 bases from V and 4 bases from J, the junction contained 10 bases not matched to a gene. Germline lookup yields CDR1 DFQATT and CDR2 SNEGSKA (reference sequence). CDR3 length: 14 amino acids.

The count of this clonotype is one. V gene TRBV24-1 combines with J gene TRBJ2-1; 10 positions match TRBD2. Unmatched junction bases numbered 10, after V lost 3 bases and J lost 6 bases. CDR1 is KGHDR, CDR2 SFDVKD, per germline. CDR3 length: 17 amino acids. The CDR3: CATSDLSAGGPLNEQFF. The CDR3 nucleotides read TGTGCCACCAGTGATCTCTCAGCGGGAGGGCCCCTCAATGAGCAGTTCTTC.

This clonotype was picked up a small number of times. V gene TRBV7-9 combines with J gene TRBJ2-1; perhaps TRBD2 as D (6 bases). The CDR3 consists of 11 residues. Trimming pared 5 bases from V and 10 bases from J, leaving 9 bases between. CDR1 is SEHNR, CDR2 FQNEAQ, per germline (reference sequence). CDR3 bases: TGTGCCAGCAGCCCGGGGAGGGAGCAGTTCTTC. Translated, it gives CASSPGREQFF.

The chain employs TRBV7-9 and TRBJ2-5; D perhaps matches TRBD2 (6 bases). Deletions cut 2 bases from V and 8 bases from J, with 15 bases between. CDR3 length: 14 residues. Germline V CDR1 and CDR2: SEHNR, FQNEAQ (reference sequence). CDR3 sequence reads: CASSLTYPGDTQYF. DNA for the CDR3: TGTGCCAGCAGCTTAACGTATCCGGGGGATACCCAGTACTTC.

This clonotype has just a few counts. The V call is TRBV5-1, the J call TRBJ1-2; possible D gene TRBD1, 5 bases. This CDR3 has 14 amino acids. CDR1 is SGHRS and CDR2 is YFSETQ in the germline V gene. Trimming removed 0 bases at V and 3 bases at J, with 9 bases between. The DNA for the CDR3 is TGCGCCAGCAGCTTGGTTGGGACCGACTATGGCTACACCTTC. Encoded protein: CASSLVGTDYGYTF.

This clonotype was picked up a small number of times. The rearrangement uses TRBV2 and TRBJ1-5, with 7 nucleotides matching TRBD1. This CDR3 is 16 amino acids long. Germline-derived CDR1 and CDR2 are SNHLY and FYNNEI. The V and J ends lost 5 bases and 9 bases, in that order; junction bases with no gene match: 16. CDR3 in DNA: TGTGCCAGCAGTACCAGGGGCGACAGGGCCGGTTCGCCCCAGCATTTT. Translated, it gives CASSTRGDRAGSPQHF.

This clonotype turned up a few times. This chain links TRBV29-1 with TRBJ2-5; TRBD2 matches at 10 bases. The germline V gene has CDR1 SQVTM and CDR2 ANQGSEA. Losses at the gene ends were 5 bases for V and 0 bases for J; bases not matched to a gene: 3. This CDR3 has 14 residues. DNA of the CDR3: TGCAGCGTTTTTACTAGCGGGAACCAAGAGACCCAGTACTTC. Protein product: CSVFTSGNQETQYF.